The 26 T cell receptor beta chains presented below share a single source sample, sequenced in a study of cytomegalovirus exposure and HLA in healthy donors. The PCR ran on 60 Vbeta and 13 Jbeta primers. Profiled with immunoSEQ multiplex PCR; TCRdb holds only in-frame clones, not every one. Of about 130,000 clones listed, more than 70% were seen once; the top ten hold about 3.9%. The sequenced sample was PBMCs. These receptors were collected from a man aged 45-65 years in good health and CMV-seropositive.

This clone has more than one count but fewer than ten. The chain carries TRBV5-4 and TRBJ1-2, with D perhaps TRBD1 (6 bases). Germline CDR1 SGHNT, CDR2 YYREEE (reference sequence). V was pared by 5 bases and J by 3 bases, with 17 bases between. The CDR3 sequence is 15 residues long. Here the CDR3 reads CASSGKGGADYGYTF. DNA of the CDR3: TGTGCCAGCAGTGGCAAAGGGGGGGCAGACTATGGCTACACCTTC.

This rearrangement joins TRBV6-5 to TRBJ1-1, with a tentative D call TRBD1 (6 bases). Germline loops: CDR1 MNHEY, CDR2 SVGAGI. The CDR3 sequence is 14 residues long. Trimming cost V 5 bases and J 2 bases, with 12 bases left between them. This CDR3 is CASSKQGVNTEAFF. Here the CDR3 DNA reads TGTGCCAGCAGTAAACAGGGAGTAAACACTGAAGCTTTCTTT.

The gene calls are TRBV10-2 and TRBJ2-7, with TRBD2 as a possible D gene (6 bases). Looked up from germline, CDR1 is WSHSY and CDR2 is SAAADI. V lost 0 bases, J lost 3 bases, and 6 bases lay in between. The length of the CDR3 is 13 residues. The CDR3 DNA is TGCGCCAGCAGTGAGTCCGGGGGCTACGAGCAGTACTTC. This codes for CASSESGGYEQYF.

This clone was seen once. V and J are TRBV11-2 and TRBJ2-7; 8 bases are a match to TRBD2. There are 13 residues in the CDR3. Germline CDR1 is SGHAT and CDR2 is FQNNGV. J lost 3 bases, V lost 3 bases, and 1 base had no gene match. The CDR3 spells CASSLGLDYEQYF. The CDR3 DNA reads as TGTGCCAGCAGCTTGGGACTAGACTACGAGCAGTACTTC.

On this clone: Other DNA sequences of this sample code for an identical CDR3. The chain links TRBV20-1 to TRBJ1-1; D is unresolved. The CDR3 spans 11 residues. Germline CDR1 and CDR2: DFQATT and SNEGSKA (reference sequence). V was cut by 1 base and J by 5 bases, with 5 bases left in between. CDR3 in DNA: TGCAGTGCTAGAGGGCAGACTGAAGCTTTCTTT. Amino acids: CSARGQTEAFF.

The V and J genes are TRBV19 and TRBJ1-3, with TRBD1 matching over 7 bases. The CDR3 covers 14 residues. V was clipped by 7 bases and J by 1 base; unmatched bases: 4. The germline V gene encodes CDR1 LNHDA and CDR2 SQIVND (reference sequence). The CDR3 region is CASKAGGSGNTIYF. CDR3 in DNA: TGTGCCAGTAAGGCAGGGGGATCTGGAAACACCATATATTTT.

This clone was recorded a few times. The V call is TRBV28, the J call TRBJ1-1; possibly TRBD1 for D (6 bases). Per the germline V gene, CDR1 is MDHEN and CDR2 is SYDVKM. The V gene lost 4 bases and the J gene lost 5 bases, with 11 bases spanning the gap. The CDR3 contains 13 residues. CDR3 bases: TGTGCCAGCAGTTCGCCAGGGGTAACTGAAGCTTTCTTT. Amino acid sequence: CASSSPGVTEAFF.

This clone came up a few times. The chain uses TRBV21-1 and TRBJ1-6; the tabulated D call, TRBD1, remains unverified against the DNA. TRBV21-1 is given as a pseudogene. This CDR3 contains 13 residues. CDR3 sequence: CASSTGCDSPLHF. As DNA, the CDR3 is TGTGCCAGCAGCACAGGGTGCGATTCACCCCTCCACTTT.

V gene TRBV19 combines with J gene TRBJ1-1; 10 nucleotides match TRBD1. CDR1 is LNHDA, CDR2 SQIVND, per germline (reference sequence). The CDR3 contains 15 residues. V was clipped by 5 bases and J by 1 base; unmatched bases: 4. This CDR3 reads CASSGGDRGNTEAFF. For the CDR3, the DNA is TGTGCCAGTAGTGGGGGGGACAGGGGGAACACTGAAGCTTTCTTT.

V is TRBV11-2 and J is TRBJ1-3; D is possibly TRBD1 (5 bases). The V gene lost 4 bases and the J gene lost 0 bases, with 16 bases spanning the gap. CDR1 is SGHAT and CDR2 is FQNNGV in the germline V gene. The CDR3 consists of 17 residues. The CDR3 DNA reads TGTGCCAGCAGCTCAAGCTCGGCAGGGCGCTCTGGAAACACCATATATTTT. Translation: CASSSSSAGRSGNTIYF.

The chain couples TRBV2 to TRBJ2-1; 8 bases fit TRBD1. The CDR3 covers 16 residues. The V segment lost 6 bases and the J segment 2 bases; nucleotides outside the gene matches: 9. Per germline, CDR1 SNHLY and CDR2 FYNNEI. Written as DNA, the CDR3 is TGTGCCAGCAGGTCCCTCGACAGGGGCCCCTACAATGAGCAGTTCTTC. Translated, it gives CASRSLDRGPYNEQFF.

The chain employs TRBV18 and TRBJ2-1; the match to TRBD2 covers 10 bases. V shed 3 bases and J 4 bases; nucleotides not matched to a gene: 6. Germline V gene lookup returns CDR1 KGHSH and CDR2 LQKENI. This CDR3 comprises 16 residues. The CDR3 DNA follows: TGTGCCAGCTCACCTTCTAGCGGGAGTGCTTACAATGAGCAGTTCTTC. Translating it yields CASSPSSGSAYNEQFF.

This clone was recorded once. The chain recombines TRBV7-8 with TRBJ2-7; 7 positions match TRBD2. The CDR3 consists of 14 residues. Germline trimming cut 5 bases from V and 3 bases from J; bases unmatched to any gene: 7. Looked up from germline, CDR1 is SGHVS and CDR2 is FQNEAQ. The CDR3 loop is CASSPFGGGYEQYF. The CDR3 DNA reads TGTGCCAGCAGCCCCTTTGGGGGGGGCTACGAGCAGTACTTC.

The rearrangement links TRBV6-1 to TRBJ2-1; 15 nucleotides line up with TRBD2. Per the germline V gene, CDR1 is MNHNS and CDR2 is SASEGT. The trim removed 4 bases at V and 10 bases at J, leaving 8 bases unmatched. The CDR3 totals 16 residues. The CDR3 DNA sequence: TGTGCCAGCAGTGCGTGGACTAGCGGGAGGGCCGGGGAGCAGTTCTTC. Protein sequence: CASSAWTSGRAGEQFF.

The rearrangement uses TRBV29-1 and TRBJ1-1; TRBD1 matches 10 bases. Per germline, CDR1 SQVTM and CDR2 ANQGSEA. The ends lost 7 bases at V and 0 bases at J; junction bases unmatched: 5. The CDR3 extends over 14 amino acids. CDR3 in amino acids: CSARTGGMNTEAFF. The DNA of the CDR3 is TGCAGCGCTCGGACAGGGGGGATGAACACTGAAGCTTTCTTT.

The chain carries TRBV2 and TRBJ1-2; tentative D call: TRBD1 (6 bases). The germline V gene encodes CDR1 SNHLY and CDR2 FYNNEI. CDR3 length: 15 amino acids. V was shortened by 4 bases and J by 4 bases, with 16 bases between the two germline ends. CDR3 coding DNA: TGTGCCAGCAGTGCCCATTTACAGGGTGGCTATGGCTACACCTTC. It yields the protein CASSAHLQGGYGYTF.

The chain uses TRBV7-2 and TRBJ1-1; possible D gene TRBD1, 6 bases. Per the germline V gene, CDR1 is SGHTA and CDR2 is FQGNSA. Trimming stripped 1 base from V and 1 base from J, with 13 bases between. The CDR3 is 16 amino acids. The CDR3 sequence: CASSLGIYRANTEAFF. CDR3 nucleotide sequence: TGTGCCAGCAGCTTAGGAATCTACAGGGCGAACACTGAAGCTTTCTTT.

V is TRBV7-9 and J is TRBJ2-5; 7 bases are a match to TRBD2. V shed 3 bases and J 5 bases; nucleotides not matched to a gene: 9. Germline V gives CDR1 SEHNR, CDR2 FQNEAQ (reference sequence). CDR3 length: 15 residues. The DNA for the CDR3 is TGTGCCAGCAGCTTGAGTCAGACTAGCATGGAGACCCAGTACTTC. Protein sequence: CASSLSQTSMETQYF.

The V gene is TRBV27, the J gene TRBJ1-2; D gene ambiguous. Trimming left V 2 bases short and J 3 bases short, with 7 bases between. Looked up from germline, CDR1 is MNHEY and CDR2 is SMNVEV (reference sequence). The CDR3 runs to 13 residues. The CDR3 loop reads CASSLEPYYGYTF. The CDR3 DNA sequence: TGTGCCAGCAGTTTAGAGCCCTACTATGGCTACACCTTC.

The chain employs TRBV19 and TRBJ1-5; 7 bases align to TRBD1. This CDR3 is built from 19 residues. Germline CDR1 reads LNHDA; CDR2 reads SQIVND (reference sequence). Losses at the gene ends were 0 bases for V and 8 bases for J; bases not matched to a gene: 19. The CDR3 region is CASSIDRGTGQSKREPQHF. CDR3 sequence (DNA): TGTGCCAGTAGTATAGATCGGGGAACGGGACAGTCCAAAAGGGAGCCCCAGCATTTT.

This clone was detected only once. The chain combines TRBV7-9 with TRBJ2-5; 7 bases map to TRBD2. From germline, CDR1 is SEHNR and CDR2 FQNEAQ (reference sequence). The ends lost 2 bases at V and 5 bases at J; junction bases unmatched: 2. The CDR3 runs 13 residues. CDR3 loop: CASSLTSVETQYF. DNA for the CDR3: TGTGCCAGCAGCTTAACTAGCGTTGAGACCCAGTACTTC. Using reference TRBV7-9 and TRBJ2-5 for the parts outside the CDR3, the full variable domain is DTGVSQNPRHKITKRGQNVTFRCDPISEHNRLYWYRQTLGQGPEFLTYFQNEAQLEKSRLLSDRFSAERPKGSFSTLEIQRTEQGDSAMYLCASSLTSVETQYFGPGTRLLVL.

This clone was detected only a few times. The chain couples TRBV10-3 to TRBJ1-1, with D maybe TRBD1 (6 bases). Trimming shortened V by 0 bases and J by 4 bases, and 15 bases separated the two germline ends. The CDR3 is made up of 16 amino acids. CDR1 and CDR2 from the germline V gene are ENHRY and SYGVKD. The CDR3 spells CAISESVTGLSTEAFF. CDR3 nucleotide sequence: TGTGCCATCAGTGAGTCTGTTACAGGGTTGAGCACTGAAGCTTTCTTT.

The rearrangement uses TRBV5-4 and TRBJ2-2; 12 bases agree with TRBD2. This CDR3 spans 17 amino acids. Trimming removed 4 bases from V and 2 bases from J; junction bases left unmatched: 6. Germline CDR1 reads SGHNT; CDR2 reads YYREEE (reference sequence). The DNA of the CDR3 is TGTGCCAGCAGCCTTGGACTAGCGGGAAGTAACACCGGGGAGCTGTTTTTT. Protein: CASSLGLAGSNTGELFF. Using reference TRBV5-4 and TRBJ2-2 for the parts outside the CDR3, the full variable domain is ETGVTQSPTHLIKTRGQQVTLRCSSQSGHNTVSWYQQALGQGPQFIFQYYREEENGRGNFPPRFSGLQFPNYSSELNVNALELDDSALYLCASSLGLAGSNTGELFFGEGSRLTVL.

This clone occurred once. This chain connects TRBV14 to TRBJ2-1, with D hard to call. V was clipped by 4 bases and J by 7 bases, with 8 bases between them. The length of the CDR3 is 12 residues. The V gene's germline CDR1 is SGHDN and CDR2 FVKESK. CDR3 sequence (DNA): TGTGCCAGCAGCCCCTTAGAGAATGAGCAGTTCTTC. Its protein product is CASSPLENEQFF.

The chain joins TRBV2 to TRBJ1-1; a weak D match, TRBD1 (6 bases). V was cut by 7 bases and J by 0 bases, with 9 bases left in between. This CDR3 has 13 residues. Germline V lookup: CDR1 SNHLY, CDR2 FYNNEI. In DNA form, the CDR3 reads TGTGCCAGCATAGGACAGCTGAACACTGAAGCTTTCTTT. It translates to CASIGQLNTEAFF. The whole variable domain, remainder taken from reference TRBV2 and TRBJ1-1, is EPEVTQTPSHQVTQMGQEVILRCVPISNHLYFYWYRQILGQKVEFLVSFYNNEISEKSEIFDDQFSVERPDGSNFTLKIRSTKLEDSAMYFCASIGQLNTEAFFGQGTRLTVV.

CDR3 region: CASSLESRGGEQYF. The CDR3 DNA follows: TGTGCCAGCAGCTTAGAGTCTAGAGGTGGCGAGCAGTACTTC. This chain connects TRBV7-8 to TRBJ2-7; D remains ambiguous. CDR3 size: 14 residues. The germline CDR1 and CDR2 sequences are SGHVS and FQNEAQ. Trimming removed 1 base from V and 6 bases from J, with 13 bases in between.